This TCR beta chain was retrieved from a study of technical replicates of blood from a few donors (dated by TCRdb to about 2017). Details on this clone: Its specific antigen is unknown. Qualities for individual bases were not recorded, and no much larger clone is one base off.

Libraries were made using the immunoSEQ multiplex PCR assay. The source is immuneACCESS, and TCRdb retained only in-frame sequences with V and J called. Part of the clones is not carried over; for the studies checked, unresolved V genes explain less than half of this, and the remainder is unexplained. The sample records more than 70,000 clones, over 80% of which are singletons. The top ten clones comprise 0.25% to 0.35% of the sample. Including the terminal cysteine and phenylalanine, the CDR3 comprises 12 residues. The only DNA kept is the CDR3, 36 bases in frame from the first base. Based on the germline V gene, the CDR1 and CDR2 sequences are SGHTA and FQGTGA. At the junction V is shortened by 2 bases and J by 8 bases, with 7 bases in between.

The sequence joins TRBV7-3 to TRBJ2-1; matching of 5 bases hints at TRBD2 as the D gene. The TCR sequence derives from a human donor in good health. Sequenced material: T cells isolated from PBMCs. The CDR3 in this case is CASSLSEDEQFF. The DNA sequence is as follows: TGTGCCAGCAGCTTATCGGAGGATGAGCAGTTCTTC.